A selection of T cell receptor beta chains follows, all from one sample in a study of CD8 T cells in Susac syndrome. TCRdb processed the immunoSEQ multiplex PCR reads anew with MiXCR; each CDR3 protein has one entry. The sample shows under 200,000 distinct CDR3 sequences, roughly 90% of them seen only once. Sequenced input: CD4+ T cells from PBMCs. The receptors were sampled from a human donor with Susac syndrome. CDR3s include the opening cysteine and the closing phenylalanine or tryptophan. D genes are given only for firm matches. Clone size is stated in some rows and not others, as once, few, many or a class when expanded.

>TRBV3-1|TRBJ2-7|TRBD2|.
CASSQDLPSGTYEQYF
TGTGCCAGCAGCCAAGATCTGCCTAGCGGAACCTACGAGCAGTACTTC
>TRBV20-1|TRBJ2-2|TRBD2|.
CSARVGGSGTGELFF
TGCAGTGCTAGAGTGGGGGGGAGCGGGACCGGGGAGCTGTTTTTT
>TRBV12-3/TRBV12-4|TRBJ2-4|.|.
CASSVKNIQYF
TGTGCCAGCAGTGTTAAAAACATTCAGTACTTC
>TRBV28|TRBJ2-7|TRBD1|.
CASTLGGQGKLYEQYF
TGTGCCAGCACCTTGGGGGGACAGGGTAAACTCTACGAGCAGTACTTC
>TRBV7-2|TRBJ2-1|TRBD2|.
CASSLELAGVYNEQFF
TGTGCCAGCAGCTTAGAACTAGCGGGGGTTTACAATGAGCAGTTCTTC
>TRBV6-5|TRBJ1-3|.|.
CASSPVGVSGNTIYF
TGTGCCAGCAGTCCCGTCGGGGTTTCTGGAAACACCATATATTTT
>TRBV9|TRBJ2-2|TRBD2|.
CASSVVSGRAGELFF
TGTGCCAGCAGCGTAGTTAGCGGGAGAGCCGGGGAGCTGTTTTTT
>TRBV2|TRBJ2-3|TRBD2|.
CASSGLARRRTDTQYF
TGTGCCAGCAGTGGACTAGCGCGTCGTCGCACAGATACGCAGTATTTT
>TRBV28|TRBJ1-2|TRBD1|once
CASSLQSSGDRPAF
TGTGCCAGCAGTTTACAGAGTTCAGGGGACAGACCAGCCTTC
>TRBV28|TRBJ2-7|TRBD1|.
CASSYKGQLYEQYF
TGTGCCAGCAGTTACAAGGGACAGCTTTACGAGCAGTACTTC
>TRBV2|TRBJ2-3|.|.
CASTFQRDFTDTQYF
TGTGCCAGCACCTTTCAAAGGGATTTCACAGATACGCAGTATTTT
>TRBV6-1|TRBJ1-3|.|.
CASIFDLAPGNTIYF
TGTGCCAGCATCTTCGACCTGGCCCCTGGAAACACCATATATTTT
>TRBV6-5|TRBJ2-1|.|.
CASSYSPTRVGYNEQFF
TGTGCCAGCAGTTACTCGCCCACTAGGGTAGGCTACAATGAGCAGTTCTTC
>TRBV5-1|TRBJ1-2|.|.
CASSWGTGRDGGYTF
TGCGCCAGCAGCTGGGGAACCGGCAGGGATGGCGGCTACACCTTC
>TRBV6-5|TRBJ2-7|.|.
CASRMPGPAYEQYF
TGTGCCAGCAGGATGCCGGGCCCCGCCTACGAGCAGTACTTC
>TRBV5-6|TRBJ2-3|TRBD2|.
CASSQWTSGEPDTQYF
TGTGCCAGCAGCCAGTGGACTAGCGGGGAACCAGATACGCAGTATTTT
>TRBV7-2|TRBJ2-1|.|once
CASSLEWDEQFF
TGTGCCAGCAGCTTAGAGTGGGATGAGCAGTTCTTC
>TRBV2|TRBJ1-5|TRBD1|.
CASGPDRVGQPQHF
TGTGCCTCTGGACCCGACAGGGTGGGTCAGCCCCAGCATTTT
>TRBV20-1|TRBJ2-1|TRBD2|.
CSARTSGYGEQFF
TGCAGTGCTAGGACTAGCGGGTATGGTGAGCAGTTCTTC
>TRBV6-2/TRBV6-3|TRBJ2-7|TRBD2|.
CASKRREGPYEQYF
TGTGCCAGCAAGAGAAGGGAGGGGCCCTACGAGCAGTACTTC
>TRBV5-5|TRBJ1-1|.|.
CASSLLALGLTEAFF
TGTGCCAGCAGCTTGTTGGCACTCGGTCTCACTGAAGCTTTCTTT
>TRBV5-1|TRBJ2-2|.|.
CASSSLARGTGELFF
TGCGCCAGCAGCTCCCTAGCTCGGGGCACCGGGGAGCTGTTTTTT
>TRBV19|TRBJ1-5|TRBD1|once
CASRDRGSQPQHF
TGTGCCAGCCGGGACAGGGGATCACAGCCCCAGCATTTT
>TRBV29-1|TRBJ2-5|.|.
CSVAPKETQYF
TGCAGCGTTGCCCCTAAGGAGACCCAGTACTTC
>TRBV7-9|TRBJ2-2|.|once
CASSSKNTGELFF
TGTGCCAGCAGCTCAAAAAACACCGGGGAGCTGTTTTTT
>TRBV19|TRBJ1-5|.|.
CASSIQGTRNQPQHF
TGTGCCAGTAGTATTCAGGGCACGCGGAATCAGCCCCAGCATTTT
>TRBV12-3/TRBV12-4|TRBJ1-2|.|.
CASSLRAYYGYTF
TGTGCCAGCAGTTTACGGGCCTACTATGGCTACACCTTC
>TRBV20-1|TRBJ2-1|.|.
CSASSGVHNEQFF
TGCAGTGCTAGTTCCGGGGTTCACAATGAGCAGTTCTTC
>TRBV20-1|TRBJ1-1|TRBD1|.
CSAQDRAAFF
TGCAGTGCTCAGGACAGGGCCGCTTTCTTT
>TRBV6-2/TRBV6-3|TRBJ2-2|TRBD1|.
CASSLVLRGPHTGELFF
TGTGCCAGCAGTTTAGTCCTAAGGGGGCCCCACACCGGGGAGCTGTTTTTT
>TRBV25-1|TRBJ1-2|.|few
CASSGTGNYGYTF
TGTGCCAGCAGTGGTACTGGCAACTATGGCTACACCTTC
>TRBV11-3|TRBJ2-3|.|few
CASSSSGTTDTQYF
TGTGCCAGCAGTTCCAGCGGAACCACAGATACGCAGTATTTT
>TRBV10-1|TRBJ2-3|TRBD1|.
CASSESIVDRATDTQYF
TGCGCCAGCAGTGAGTCGATCGTAGACAGGGCGACAGATACGCAGTATTTT
>TRBV18|TRBJ2-1|TRBD1|.
CASSPGTANEQFF
TGTGCCAGCTCACCCGGGACAGCTAATGAGCAGTTCTTC
>TRBV7-2|TRBJ1-6|.|.
CASSLIVGTRGSPLHF
TGTGCCAGCAGCCTCATCGTAGGGACCCGGGGTTCACCCCTCCACTTT
>TRBV6-5|TRBJ1-2|.|.
CASSFGQLDYGYTF
TGTGCCAGCAGTTTCGGACAGTTAGACTATGGCTACACCTTC
>TRBV9|TRBJ2-3|TRBD2|.
CASSVDSGRADTQYF
TGTGCCAGCAGCGTAGACAGCGGGAGGGCGGATACGCAGTATTTT
>TRBV2|TRBJ2-1|.|.
CASGALDGYNEQFF
TGTGCCAGCGGTGCCCTGGACGGTTACAATGAGCAGTTCTTC
>TRBV5-4|TRBJ2-2|TRBD1|.
CASSTRTGAGELFF
TGTGCCAGCAGCACACGGACAGGGGCCGGGGAGCTGTTTTTT
>TRBV28|TRBJ2-3|TRBD2|.
CASSLSGLAGADTQYF
TGTGCCAGCAGTTTATCCGGACTAGCGGGAGCAGATACGCAGTATTTT
>TRBV5-1|TRBJ2-1|.|.
CASSPASSYNEQFF
TGCGCCAGCAGCCCAGCATCGTCCTACAATGAGCAGTTCTTC
>TRBV20-1|TRBJ2-5|.|.
CSANQASGETQYF
TGCAGTGCTAATCAGGCCTCGGGGGAGACCCAGTACTTC
>TRBV20-1|TRBJ1-5|.|.
CSAITQANDQPQHF
TGCAGTGCTATAACACAGGCGAATGATCAGCCCCAGCATTTT
>TRBV10-3|TRBJ1-1|.|.
CAISTVNTEAFF
TGTGCCATCAGCACGGTGAACACTGAAGCTTTCTTT
>TRBV10-3|TRBJ2-3|TRBD2|.
CASSSGGDTDTQYF
TGTGCCAGTAGTAGCGGGGGGGACACAGATACGCAGTATTTT
>TRBV27|TRBJ2-1|.|.
CASSLGGGAWDEQFF
TGTGCCAGCAGTTTAGGTGGCGGGGCGTGGGATGAGCAGTTCTTC
>TRBV20-1|TRBJ2-5|TRBD2|.
CSAGGPRGRYQETQYF
TGCAGTGCTGGGGGTCCTCGCGGGAGGTACCAAGAGACCCAGTACTTC
>TRBV29-1|TRBJ1-2|.|.
CSVGGGGGYTF
TGCAGCGTTGGGGGGGGAGGAGGCTACACCTTC
>TRBV30|TRBJ2-7|.|.
CAWSVSGNSYEQYF
TGTGCCTGGAGTGTATCGGGAAACTCCTACGAGCAGTACTTC
>TRBV30|TRBJ2-1|TRBD1|once
CAWGQGKGEQFF
TGTGCCTGGGGACAGGGAAAGGGTGAGCAGTTCTTC
>TRBV6-2/TRBV6-3|TRBJ2-1|.|.
CASIQGGNAYNEQFF
TGTGCCAGCATCCAGGGGGGGAATGCCTACAATGAGCAGTTCTTC
>TRBV30|TRBJ2-5|.|.
CAWSVRVLTETQYF
TGTGCCTGGAGTGTTAGGGTTTTGACGGAGACCCAGTACTTC
>TRBV2|TRBJ2-1|.|.
CASSQDCGRVLCEQFF
TGTGCCAGCAGTCAGGATTGTGGCAGGGTATTGTGTGAGCAGTTCTTC
>TRBV7-9|TRBJ1-4|.|once
CASSFSFGEKLFF
TGTGCCAGCAGCTTTTCATTTGGTGAAAAACTGTTTTTT
>TRBV6-6|TRBJ2-3|.|.
CASSYSRGRDTQYF
TGTGCCAGCAGTTACTCGAGGGGGAGGGATACGCAGTATTTT
>TRBV7-9|TRBJ1-3|.|.
CASSHSTGFTGNTIYF
TGTGCCAGCAGCCACTCTACAGGGTTCACTGGAAACACCATATATTTT
>TRBV6-1|TRBJ2-7|TRBD2|few
CASSRGLAGGYEQYF
TGTGCCAGCAGCCGCGGACTAGCGGGAGGCTACGAGCAGTACTTC
>TRBV12-3/TRBV12-4|TRBJ1-1|TRBD1|.
CATGYRGETEAFF
TGTGCCACCGGCTACAGGGGAGAGACTGAAGCTTTCTTT
>TRBV12-3/TRBV12-4|TRBJ1-3|.|.
CASRPNGAGNTIYF
TGTGCCAGCAGGCCGAACGGGGCTGGAAACACCATATATTTT